The clone carrying this T cell receptor beta chain was observed a handful of times. The sample originates from a study of beta chain features in type 1 diabetes. Expressed TCRB transcripts were sequenced because the entire RNA isolate underwent reverse transcription. Clones were sequenced by immunoSEQ multiplex PCR, and TCRdb holds only the in-frame ones, with some missing. The repertoire holds some 150,000 clones, with 9% to 9.5% as singletons. The CDR3 loop spans 16 amino acids. Losses at the gene ends were 5 bases for V and 6 bases for J; bases not matched to a gene: 11. Per germline, CDR1 SGHTA and CDR2 FQGTGA.

The source of this sequence is a man aged 18 to 29 in good health. Sequences were obtained from central memory CD4+ T cells from blood. V and J are TRBV7-3 and TRBJ2-2, with 8 bases matching TRBD1. In DNA form, the CDR3 reads TGTGCCAGCAGCCCCCTCGACAGGGGCGCGGCCGGGGAGCTGTTTTTT. Translated, it gives CASSPLDRGAAGELFF.